This TCR beta chain came from a study of human T cells and chemical hapten exposure. Study-wide background: Patients, a majority of them female, were diagnosed with alopecia areata, totalis or universalis.

Note on this clonotype: As yet, its antigen is unknown.

Findings of the study overall: The donor cohort had alopecia, so its immune response may not match that of healthy people.

TCRdb re-derived calls from the RACE reads in MiXCR, one entry per CDR3 protein. There are 150,000 to 200,000 distinct CDR3 sequences in the sample; about 14% occur only once, and around 1.7% lies in the top ten. CDR1 LNHDA and CDR2 SQIVND come from the germline V gene (reference sequence). The CDR3 covers 14 residues. Trimming removed 5 bases at V and 3 bases at J, with 11 bases between. Noted time point: patch test 1, 2 weeks after DPC sensitization. The treatment is: therapeutic diphenylcyclopropenone sensitization with weekly scalp DPC. The origin of this receptor is a woman younger than 45 with alopecia areata. Some clones in this sample may be carry-over from other donors' samples. The rearrangement joins TRBV19 to TRBJ1-5; perhaps TRBD1 as D (5 bases). Sample: whole blood, taken in connection with sensitization to the hapten diphenylcyclopropenone (DPC). This CDR3 is CASSADIPNQPQHF. In DNA, the CDR3 is TGTGCCAGTAGTGCGGACATCCCCAATCAGCCCCAGCATTTT.